The clone carrying this T cell receptor beta chain has a handful of counts. The sample originates from a study of T-cell memory formation after mild COVID-19. Libraries for TCRalpha and TCRbeta carried sample barcodes and unique molecular identifiers via 5'RACE. TCRdb reanalysed the 5' RACE reads using MiXCR and keeps one entry per CDR3 protein. The repertoire holds about 210,000 distinct CDR3 sequences, roughly a tenth seen once, with 2.5% to 3.5% in the top ten. The CDR3 spans 14 residues. V lost 0 bases and J 9 bases, leaving 10 bases between the germline ends. Germline CDR1 is SGDLS and CDR2 is YYNGEE.

The receptor's source is a man in his late teens or twenties who had mild COVID-19 (a few samples of this study predate the infection). Cell type and time point are not known. The chain couples TRBV9 to TRBJ1-6; D possibly corresponds to TRBD1 (5 bases). The sequencing sample was made of PBMCs or a T cell subset sorted from them (not recorded which). CDR3 nucleotide sequence: TGTGCCAGCAGCGTAGGAGGGGAACGTTCACCCCTCCACTTT. This sequence encodes CASSVGGERSPLHF.